These 32 T cell receptor beta chains originate from one sample sequenced in a study of cytomegalovirus exposure and HLA in healthy donors. Using immunoSEQ multiplex PCR, the repertoire was profiled, and TCRdb retains in-frame clones only, with some absent. The table lists 110,000 or so clones, about 88% of them singletons. Source material: PBMCs. The receptors originated from a young woman in good health and CMV-seropositive.

The chain employs TRBV5-5 and TRBJ2-3; D might be TRBD2 (7 bases). Germline CDR1 is SGHKS and CDR2 is YYEKEE (reference sequence). Trimming took 6 bases from V and 3 from J, leaving 11 bases between them. The CDR3 sequence is 13 residues long. Written as DNA, the CDR3 is TGTGCCAGCAACAGGGAGGGGACAGATACGCAGTATTTT. Protein sequence: CASNREGTDTQYF.

The gene calls are TRBV18 and TRBJ1-5; 8 nucleotides line up with TRBD1. The germline V gene has CDR1 KGHSH and CDR2 LQKENI. V dropped 3 bases and J dropped 7; count of bases not matched to a gene: 5. The CDR3 length is 14 residues. The CDR3 loop reads CASSPGGDRQPQHF. CDR3 bases: TGTGCCAGCTCACCGGGCGGGGACAGGCAGCCCCAGCATTTT.

This chain connects TRBV5-4 to TRBJ1-3; possible D gene TRBD1, 5 bases. The germline V gene encodes CDR1 SGHNT and CDR2 YYREEE (reference sequence). V lost 5 bases to trimming and J lost 2 bases, with 17 bases between them. CDR3 length: 16 residues. The CDR3 sequence: CASSPQGSQAGNTIYF. CDR3 DNA: TGTGCCAGCAGTCCCCAGGGTTCCCAGGCTGGAAACACCATATATTTT.

This clone is a singleton in its sample. The chain has TRBV27 and TRBJ2-7; D is possibly TRBD1 (6 bases). The germline CDR1 and CDR2 sequences are MNHEY and SMNVEV (reference sequence). The CDR3 covers 14 residues. V lost 3 bases to trimming and J lost 2 bases, with 11 bases between them. In DNA, the CDR3 is TGTGCCAGCAGTTTCTTGGACAGACCCTACGAGCAGTACTTC. It is translated as CASSFLDRPYEQYF.

The J gene is TRBJ2-3, the V gene TRBV28; D is unresolved. CDR3 length: 15 amino acids. V lost 6 bases to trimming and J lost 0 bases, with 13 bases between them. Per germline, CDR1 MDHEN and CDR2 SYDVKM. The CDR3, as DNA: TGTGCCAGCAGCCGGTCTAGGCTGAGCACAGATACGCAGTATTTT. Its protein product is CASSRSRLSTDTQYF.

The chain recombines TRBV7-8 with TRBJ1-5; 10 nucleotides line up with TRBD1. V was clipped by 4 bases and J by 7 bases; unmatched bases: 13. The CDR3 has 17 amino acids. Germline CDR1 and CDR2: SGHVS and FQNEAQ. This CDR3 reads CASSSRPGQGFNQPQHF. The CDR3 DNA follows: TGTGCCAGCAGCTCCAGACCGGGACAGGGGTTTAACCAGCCCCAGCATTTT.

This chain connects TRBV2 to TRBJ1-3; TRBD1 is a possible D gene (6 bases). CDR1 is SNHLY and CDR2 is FYNNEI in the germline V gene. Trimming removed 6 bases at V and 9 bases at J, with 18 bases between. This CDR3 comprises 14 residues. This CDR3 reads CASRTDSAPATIYF. The DNA of the CDR3 is TGTGCCAGCAGGACGGACAGCGCCCCTGCCACCATATATTTT.

The CDR3 spells CASRTGTAYEQYF. CDR3 coding DNA: TGTGCCAGCAGGACCGGGACAGCCTACGAGCAGTACTTC. The chain carries TRBV7-2 and TRBJ2-7, with 7 bases lining up with TRBD1. In germline, CDR1 is SGHTA, CDR2 FQGNSA. V trimming: 6 bases; J trimming: 2 bases; junction bases outside the gene matches: 4. This CDR3 spans 13 amino acids.

This chain uses TRBV5-8 with TRBJ2-7; 14 nucleotides align to TRBD2. Unmatched junction bases numbered 16, after V lost 4 bases and J lost 7 bases. CDR3 length: 18 amino acids. CDR1 is SGHTS and CDR2 is YDEGEE in the germline V gene. The DNA of the CDR3 is TGTGCCAGCAGCCTCTTACCTCGACTAGCGGGAGGGCCGGTTGAGCAGTACTTC. This gives the protein CASSLLPRLAGGPVEQYF.

As DNA, the CDR3 is TGTGCCAGCAGCGTAGACCCCCAGGGAAGGACCGGGGAGCTGTTTTTT. This gives the protein CASSVDPQGRTGELFF. The chain is built from TRBV9 and TRBJ2-2, with D maybe TRBD1 (5 bases). Germline V gene data show CDR1 as SGDLS and CDR2 as YYNGEE. The CDR3 is made up of 16 amino acids. The V end was cut by 0 bases, the J end by 5 bases, with 14 bases between.

V is TRBV5-1 and J is TRBJ1-6; 7 nucleotides align to TRBD1. Trimming removed 3 bases from V and 5 bases from J; junction bases left unmatched: 2. CDR1 is SGHRS and CDR2 is YFSETQ in the germline V gene. The CDR3 consists of 14 residues. The CDR3 here is CASSWDSNNSPLHF. Here the CDR3 DNA reads TGCGCCAGCAGCTGGGACAGTAATAATTCACCCCTCCACTTT.

The chain is built from TRBV7-8 and TRBJ2-5; 9 positions match TRBD1. The germline CDR1 and CDR2 sequences are SGHVS and FQNEAQ. This CDR3 region has 14 residues. Losses at the gene ends were 3 bases for V and 4 bases for J; bases not matched to a gene: 3. The CDR3 DNA follows: TGTGCCAGCAGCTTCCTGACAGGGGGAGAGACCCAGTACTTC. This codes for CASSFLTGGETQYF.

This sequence joins TRBV7-8 and TRBJ2-3, with 10 bases identical to TRBD2. J gave up 0 bases and V 2 bases, and 11 bases lay outside the gene matches. This CDR3 is 19 amino acids long. Germline V lookup: CDR1 SGHVS, CDR2 FQNEAQ. The DNA of the CDR3 is TGTGCCAGCAGCTTACGCCTAGCGGGAGAGACGATTAGCACAGATACGCAGTATTTT. Protein: CASSLRLAGETISTDTQYF. Based on the CDR3 plus reference TRBV7-8 and TRBJ2-3, the full variable domain is GAGVSQSPRYKVAKRGQDVALRCDPISGHVSLFWYQQALGQGPEFLTYFQNEAQLDKSGLPSDRFFAERPEGSVSTLKIQRTQQEDSAVYLCASSLRLAGETISTDTQYFGPGTRLTVL.

The V gene is TRBV11-1, the J gene TRBJ2-7; D perhaps matches TRBD2 (6 bases). Germline V gene data show CDR1 as SGHAT and CDR2 as FQDESV (reference sequence). The CDR3 totals 14 residues. V was cut by 5 bases and J by 5 bases, with 16 bases left in between. The CDR3 is CASSRWEELHEQYF. As DNA, the CDR3 is TGTGCCAGCAGCCGGTGGGAGGAACTCCACGAGCAGTACTTC.

A single count supports this clone. V is TRBV5-1 and J is TRBJ1-1, with 10 nucleotides matching TRBD1. The CDR3 loop spans 15 amino acids. Germline V gene sequence: CDR1 SGHRS, CDR2 YFSETQ. V shed 0 bases and J 10 bases; nucleotides not matched to a gene: 9. CDR3 DNA sequence: TGCGCCAGCAGCTTGGGACAGGGGGCGACTGGTGGAGCTTTCTTT. It encodes CASSLGQGATGGAFF.

V usage is TRBV2 and J usage is TRBJ2-7; D unresolved. V dropped 5 bases and J dropped 9 bases, with 20 bases sitting between them. Germline V gene sequence: CDR1 SNHLY, CDR2 FYNNEI. The CDR3 runs 14 residues. CDR3 protein: CASSTRSAGSVQYF. In DNA, the CDR3 is TGTGCCAGCAGTACCCGGAGCGCCGGTTCGGTGCAGTACTTC.

This chain connects TRBV5-1 to TRBJ2-2; the match to TRBD2 covers 13 bases. Trimming at V came to 5 bases and at J to 6 bases, leaving 10 bases not matched to a gene. CDR3 length equals 17 residues. The germline gives CDR1 SGHRS, CDR2 YFSETQ. The CDR3 nucleotides read TGCGCCAGCAGAAGATTACTAGCGGGGGGGACCTCCGGGGAGCTGTTTTTT. Translation: CASRRLLAGGTSGELFF.

The chain carries TRBV6-4 and TRBJ1-1, with 7 bases matching TRBD1. Germline V gene data show CDR1 as MRHNA and CDR2 as SNTAGT. With 2 bases clipped from V and 3 bases from J, the junction kept 6 bases outside the gene matches. The CDR3 is 15 residues long. The CDR3 is CASSDTRQGHTEAFF. The DNA for the CDR3 is TGTGCCAGCAGTGACACGCGACAGGGACACACTGAAGCTTTCTTT.

The chain has TRBV5-5 and TRBJ2-7; D may be TRBD2 (6 bases). Germline values: CDR1 SGHKS, CDR2 YYEKEE (reference sequence). This CDR3 has 14 residues. V gave up 4 bases and J gave up 3 bases, with 14 bases separating them. In nucleotides, the CDR3 is TGTGCCAGCAGCCCCGGGACTCGGGGCTACGAGCAGTACTTC. It translates to CASSPGTRGYEQYF.

This chain links TRBV7-9 with TRBJ1-2, with D perhaps TRBD1 (6 bases). CDR3 length: 16 residues. Germline V lookup: CDR1 SEHNR, CDR2 FQNEAQ (reference sequence). V was clipped by 5 bases and J by 7 bases, with 23 bases between them. CDR3 DNA: TGTGCCAGCAGCAAAAATACCGGGACACCATCAGGTGGCTACACCTTC. It codes for CASSKNTGTPSGGYTF.

The V gene is TRBV27, the J gene TRBJ1-5; D remains unclear. The CDR3 is 16 amino acids. V shed 5 bases and J shed 3 bases, with 17 bases lying between them. Germline CDR1 reads MNHEY; CDR2 reads SMNVEV (reference sequence). For the CDR3, the DNA is TGTGCCAGCAGTGCGGGCCCCTTCAGCCTCAATCAGCCCCAGCATTTT. Amino acids: CASSAGPFSLNQPQHF.

The chain's CDR3 is CAWSRGGYEQYF. DNA of the CDR3: TGTGCCTGGAGTAGGGGGGGCTACGAGCAGTACTTC. The chain joins TRBV30 to TRBJ2-7, with D perhaps TRBD2 (7 bases). The CDR3 loop spans 12 amino acids. V lost 2 bases, J lost 3 bases, and 8 bases lay in between. Germline CDR1 GTSNPN, CDR2 SVGIG (reference sequence).

The chain is built from TRBV6-1 and TRBJ2-1, with 8 bases that match TRBD1. The germline CDR1 and CDR2 sequences are MNHNS and SASEGT. V gave up 4 bases and J gave up 6 bases; unmatched junction bases: 11. This CDR3 has 16 amino acids. The CDR3: CASSATGGTGGNEQFF. Written as DNA, the CDR3 is TGTGCCAGCAGTGCCACAGGGGGGACGGGCGGCAATGAGCAGTTCTTC.

This sequence joins TRBV6-4 and TRBJ2-5, with 14 bases identical to TRBD2. Per the germline V gene, CDR1 is MRHNA and CDR2 is SNTAGT. Trimming removed 4 bases from V and 1 base from J; junction bases left unmatched: 2. The CDR3 sequence is 16 residues long. CDR3 sequence (DNA): TGTGCCAGCAGTGCGGGGACTAGCGGGGGCCAAGAGACCCAGTACTTC. Protein sequence: CASSAGTSGGQETQYF.

This chain links TRBV9 with TRBJ2-3, with 7 positions matching TRBD2. The CDR3 has 17 residues. V lost 4 bases, J lost 5 bases, and 16 bases stayed unmatched. Germline loops: CDR1 SGDLS, CDR2 YYNGEE. CDR3 nucleotide sequence: TGTGCCAGCAGCTTTGGGGAGGGCCTAATGAGGGGAGATACGCAGTATTTT. Translation gives CASSFGEGLMRGDTQYF.

The chain couples TRBV5-1 to TRBJ2-2, with D possibly TRBD1 on 6 matching bases. V lost 4 bases to trimming and J lost 1 base, with 11 bases between them. Germline CDR1 SGHRS, CDR2 YFSETQ. The CDR3 length is 15 residues. DNA for the CDR3: TGCGCCAGCAGCGTGGGACACCTGAACACCGGGGAGCTGTTTTTT. Translated, it gives CASSVGHLNTGELFF.

The rearrangement uses TRBV5-1 and TRBJ2-5; the match to TRBD2 covers 16 bases. CDR1 is SGHRS, CDR2 YFSETQ, per germline. V trimming: 4 bases; J trimming: 9 bases; junction bases outside the gene matches: 6. The CDR3 spans 15 residues. CDR3 sequence: CASSPGTSGRGAQYF. CDR3 nucleotide sequence: TGCGCCAGCAGCCCCGGGACTAGCGGGAGGGGGGCCCAGTACTTC.

The rearrangement joins TRBV5-1 to TRBJ2-1, with D perhaps matching TRBD1 (6 bases). CDR3 length: 18 residues. In germline, CDR1 is SGHRS, CDR2 YFSETQ. V was trimmed by 1 base and J by 7 bases, leaving 24 bases between them. In DNA form, the CDR3 reads TGCGCCAGCAGCTTGATGAGTACTGGGGGCGAAAATCTTAATGAGCAGTTCTTC. Translating it yields CASSLMSTGGENLNEQFF. Based on the CDR3 plus reference TRBV5-1 and TRBJ2-1, the full variable domain is KAGVTQTPRYLIKTRGQQVTLSCSPISGHRSVSWYQQTPGQGLQFLFEYFSETQRNKGNFPGRFSGRQFSNSRSEMNVSTLELGDSALYLCASSLMSTGGENLNEQFFGPGTRLTVL.

The CDR3 reads CASSKYLGGQGYGYTF. CDR3 nucleotides: TGTGCCAGCAGCAAGTATCTGGGGGGACAGGGATATGGCTACACCTTC. The genes are TRBV9 and TRBJ1-2; TRBD1 agrees at 9 bases. Germline trimming cut 4 bases from V and 5 bases from J; bases unmatched to any gene: 12. Looked up from germline, CDR1 is SGDLS and CDR2 is YYNGEE. This CDR3 contains 16 residues.

The V call is TRBV6-1, the J call TRBJ2-4, with 8 bases that match TRBD2. There are 14 residues in the CDR3. The junction had 9 bases not matched to a gene; V was cut back by 6 bases and J by 8 bases. Germline CDR1 is MNHNS and CDR2 is SASEGT. This chain's CDR3 is CASRGGGTSDIQYF. The CDR3 DNA sequence: TGTGCCAGCAGGGGGGGCGGGACTAGTGACATTCAGTACTTC.

The chain is built from TRBV27 and TRBJ2-7; D unresolved. The germline gives CDR1 MNHEY, CDR2 SMNVEV (reference sequence). Trimming stripped 0 bases from V and 5 bases from J, with 11 bases between. CDR3 size: 14 residues. DNA for the CDR3: TGTGCCAGCAGTTTATCTAAGGCGGCAGACGAGCAGTACTTC. Its protein is CASSLSKAADEQYF.

Note on this clone: Its ends do not fully match the called genes, so a read error is possible. The rearrangement links TRBV7-7 to TRBJ1-6; D is unresolved. The CDR3 is 11 residues long. CDR1 is SSHAT, CDR2 FNYEAQ, per germline (reference sequence). This CDR3 reads CASSYGSPLHF. The CDR3 DNA reads TGTGCTAGCAGCTACGGTTCACCCCTCCACTTT.